What follows are 7 T cell receptor beta chains derived from one specimen sequenced in a study of T cell responses to AZD1222 COVID-19 vaccine. Clones were sequenced by immunoSEQ multiplex PCR, and TCRdb holds only the in-frame ones, with some missing. The data hold about 180,000 clones, with roughly nine tenths observed a single time. This sample comprised peripheral blood, obtained on day 0 of AZD1222 vaccination. The source is an adult in good health.

The chain joins TRBV29-1 to TRBJ2-1; a possible D gene is TRBD2 (6 bases). This CDR3 is 16 amino acids long. CDR1 and CDR2 from the germline V gene are SQVTM and ANQGSEA. V was shortened by 3 bases and J by 6 bases, with 21 bases between the two germline ends. This CDR3 is CSVDGLRGIGPNEQFF. For the CDR3, the DNA is TGCAGCGTTGATGGTTTGCGGGGAATAGGCCCCAATGAGCAGTTCTTC.

CDR3 residues: CASSQVSGRAGSTQYF. CDR3 DNA sequence: TGTGCCAGCAGCCAAGTAAGCGGGAGGGCCGGTAGTACGCAGTATTTT. The chain is built from TRBV3-1 (or the pseudogene TRBV3-2) and TRBJ2-3; 10 bases agree with TRBD2. The CDR3 runs 16 residues. The V gene end was trimmed by 1 base and the J gene end by 8 bases; junction bases not matched to a gene: 9. CDR1 is LGHDT and CDR2 is YNNKEL in the germline V gene (reference sequence).

The rearrangement joins TRBV13 to TRBJ2-1; D may be TRBD2 (5 bases). CDR1 is PRHDT and CDR2 is FYEKMQ in the germline V gene (reference sequence). CDR3 length: 12 amino acids. Trimming removed 4 bases from V and 7 bases from J, with 8 bases in between. The CDR3: CASSSTGNEQFF. In nucleotides, the CDR3 is TGTGCCAGCAGCTCAACGGGGAATGAGCAGTTCTTC.

The gene calls are TRBV11-2 and TRBJ2-1; 11 positions agree with TRBD2. The V and J ends lost 1 base and 9 bases, in that order; junction bases with no gene match: 8. Germline CDR1 is SGHAT and CDR2 is FQNNGV. The CDR3 covers 16 residues. The CDR3: CASSLVGVAGGTEQFF. DNA of the CDR3: TGTGCCAGCAGCTTAGTCGGGGTAGCGGGAGGGACTGAGCAGTTCTTC. The full variable domain, its missing parts supplied by reference TRBV11-2 and TRBJ2-1, is EAGVAQSPRYKIIEKRQSVAFWCNPISGHATLYWYQQILGQGPKLLIQFQNNGVVDDSQLPKDRFSAERLKGVDSTLKIQPAKLEDSAVYLCASSLVGVAGGTEQFFGPGTRLTVL.

The chain has TRBV15 and TRBJ2-1; no clear D. CDR3 length: 11 residues. V shed 1 base and J shed 9 bases, with 4 bases lying between them. Germline V gene sequence: CDR1 LNHNV, CDR2 YYDKDF (reference sequence). CDR3 sequence: CATSRALEQFF. The DNA of the CDR3 is TGTGCCACCAGCAGAGCCCTTGAGCAGTTCTTC.

The chain combines TRBV7-9 with TRBJ1-6; D is undetermined. CDR3 length equals 14 residues. Germline V lookup: CDR1 SEHNR, CDR2 FQNEAQ (reference sequence). Between the trimmed V and J ends, which lost 6 bases and 5 bases, there was a span of 11 bases. The CDR3 region has the DNA TGTGCCAGCAGTCGTGGACGGGATAATTCACCCCTCCACTTT. Its translation: CASSRGRDNSPLHF. The whole variable domain, filled in from reference TRBV7-9 and TRBJ1-6, reads DTGVSQNPRHKITKRGQNVTFRCDPISEHNRLYWYRQTLGQGPEFLTYFQNEAQLEKSRLLSDRFSAERPKGSFSTLEIQRTEQGDSAMYLCASSRGRDNSPLHFGNGTRLTVT.

This chain links TRBV27 with TRBJ2-7; 10 positions match TRBD1. Looked up from germline, CDR1 is MNHEY and CDR2 is SMNVEV (reference sequence). V trimming: 6 bases; J trimming: 2 bases; junction bases outside the gene matches: 4. The CDR3 spans 14 residues. CDR3 nucleotides: TGTGCCAGCAGCAAGGACAGGGGGACCTACGAGCAGTACTTC. It is translated as CASSKDRGTYEQYF.